The rows below give T cell receptor beta chains drawn from one sample of a study of CD8+ T cells in alopecia areata. Generated by immunoSEQ multiplex PCR, the TCRdb table keeps only in-frame clones and is missing some. The repertoire holds about 200,000 clones, with 58% as singletons. Sequencing was performed on CD4+ T cells sorted from blood, taken at week 24, from a patient treated with tofacitinib. The receptors here all came from a human donor with alopecia areata. The CDR3 runs from the conserved cysteine through the conserved F or W.

j_call: TRBJ2-7
v_call: TRBV5-1
cdr3_aa: CASSSRDTANEQYF

j_call: TRBJ1-1
v_call: TRBV29-1
cdr3_aa: CSVEGAGTGILGGAFF

j_call: TRBJ2-7
v_call: TRBV4-1
cdr3_aa: CASSRDGPYEQYF

j_call: TRBJ2-7
v_call: TRBV7-2
cdr3_aa: CASSRLAGDYEQYF

j_call: TRBJ2-7
v_call: TRBV5-1
cdr3_aa: CASSLVGYEQYF

j_call: TRBJ2-4
v_call: TRBV5-5
cdr3_aa: CASTDGKNIQYF

j_call: TRBJ1-1
v_call: TRBV5-1
cdr3_aa: CASTPDRGIGEAFF

j_call: TRBJ1-2
v_call: TRBV6-5
cdr3_aa: CASSYSGPSYGYTF

j_call: TRBJ2-5
v_call: TRBV7-9
cdr3_aa: CASSLWPLVEREDGTQYF

j_call: TRBJ2-2
v_call: TRBV5-1
cdr3_aa: CASSLAFTPPGGELFF

j_call: TRBJ1-5
v_call: TRBV19
cdr3_aa: CASSPSGQPQHF

j_call: TRBJ2-3
v_call: TRBV9
cdr3_aa: CASSGGLDGTDTQYF

j_call: TRBJ1-2
v_call: TRBV6-6
cdr3_aa: CASSLTGDGYTF

j_call: TRBJ1-2
v_call: TRBV15
cdr3_aa: CATSRGEQLYGYTF

j_call: TRBJ2-7
v_call: TRBV19
cdr3_aa: CASRQAGQGGEQYF

j_call: TRBJ2-2
v_call: TRBV23-1
cdr3_aa: CASSQSKPGEATNTGELFF

j_call: TRBJ2-5
v_call: TRBV15
cdr3_aa: CATSNPTELFQETQYF

j_call: TRBJ2-2
v_call: TRBV28
cdr3_aa: CASATPGHTGELFF

j_call: TRBJ1-1
v_call: TRBV19
cdr3_aa: CASLTNAEAFF

j_call: TRBJ2-3
v_call: TRBV9
cdr3_aa: CASSERTSGRDTQYF

j_call: TRBJ1-2
v_call: TRBV5-6
cdr3_aa: CASATGPIYGYTF

j_call: TRBJ2-7
v_call: TRBV30
cdr3_aa: CAWSRTGLYEQYF

j_call: TRBJ2-3
v_call: TRBV2
cdr3_aa: CASSESRSGTRSNTQYF

j_call: TRBJ2-1
v_call: TRBV5-5
cdr3_aa: CASSLMASGSKSEFF

j_call: TRBJ2-7
v_call: TRBV2
cdr3_aa: CASKERQGSYEQYF

j_call: TRBJ2-5
v_call: TRBV4-2
cdr3_aa: CASSKSQETQYF

j_call: TRBJ2-2
v_call: TRBV4-3
cdr3_aa: CASSLDIGELFF

j_call: TRBJ2-5
v_call: TRBV7-2
cdr3_aa: CASRTTTGRGRSGETQYF

j_call: TRBJ2-6
v_call: TRBV5-1
cdr3_aa: CASSLDVELISGANVLTF

j_call: TRBJ1-3
v_call: TRBV29-1
cdr3_aa: CSVDPTGSGNTIYF